A single sample gave rise to the 6 T cell receptor beta chains below, sequenced in a study of blood T cell repertoires in COVID-19. Only in-frame clones appear in the TCRdb table, and some are missing; sequencing was by immunoSEQ multiplex PCR. This table holds under 200,000 clones, nearly 90% found once. The sequencing sample was made of peripheral blood. The source is a man aged 60-69 years with active or convalescent COVID-19.

V and J are TRBV2 and TRBJ2-2; maybe TRBD2 (7 bases). Trimming stripped 1 base from V and 7 bases from J, with 16 bases between. In germline, CDR1 is SNHLY, CDR2 FYNNEI. CDR3 length: 16 residues. The CDR3 loop is CASSEDSWGGGGELFF. DNA of the CDR3: TGTGCCAGCAGTGAAGATTCTTGGGGGGGCGGCGGGGAGCTGTTTTTT.

This clone was seen once. The chain combines TRBV13 with TRBJ2-7; the match to TRBD1 covers 7 bases. V trimming: 5 bases; J trimming: 0 bases; junction bases outside the gene matches: 7. CDR1 is PRHDT, CDR2 FYEKMQ, per germline (reference sequence). This CDR3 is built from 15 residues. The DNA for the CDR3 is TGTGCCAGCAGCCCGGACAGGACAAGCTCCTACGAGCAGTACTTC. Encoded protein: CASSPDRTSSYEQYF.

This rearrangement joins TRBV6-5 to TRBJ1-2; 9 nucleotides agree with TRBD1. The CDR3 length is 14 residues. The germline V gene has CDR1 MNHEY and CDR2 SVGAGI. Trimming cost V 4 bases and J 2 bases; bases outside gene matches: 2. CDR3 sequence (DNA): TGTGCCAGCAGTTTTGGACAGGGGAACTATGGCTACACCTTC. It codes for CASSFGQGNYGYTF.

V gene TRBV3-1 (or the pseudogene TRBV3-2) combines with J gene TRBJ2-5, with 10 bases that match TRBD2. With 3 bases clipped from V and 3 bases from J, the junction kept 4 bases outside the gene matches. The CDR3 is 15 residues long. Germline CDR1 reads LGHDT; CDR2 reads YNNKEL (reference sequence). The CDR3 nucleotides are TGTGCCAGCAGCCACCTAGCGGGGGCTGAAGAGACCCAGTACTTC. Protein sequence: CASSHLAGAEETQYF.

The table lists this clone with a few counts. The genes are TRBV15 and TRBJ1-2, with D perhaps TRBD1 (6 bases). V was shortened by 4 bases and J by 7 bases, with 10 bases between the two germline ends. Germline CDR1 is LNHNV and CDR2 is YYDKDF (reference sequence). This CDR3 has 12 residues. The CDR3 DNA is TGTGCCACCAGCACGAACAGGGCTGGCTACACCTTC. Encoded protein: CATSTNRAGYTF.

This clone was observed a few times. V is TRBV7-2 and J is TRBJ1-5; D remains ambiguous. Looked up from germline, CDR1 is SGHTA and CDR2 is FQGNSA. V gave up 0 bases and J gave up 4 bases, with 7 bases separating them. CDR3 length: 14 residues. DNA for the CDR3: TGTGCCAGCAGCTTAGCTGCGGGAAATCAGCCCCAGCATTTT. Protein: CASSLAAGNQPQHF.